This passage covers 23 T cell receptor beta chains from one sample sequenced in a study of shared clonotypes between healthy human individuals. Measured with immunoSEQ multiplex PCR; TCRdb has only the in-frame clones, and not every one. The top ten clones hold approximately 0.45% of a sample with roughly 1,500,000 clones, approximately 98% of them seen once. Sample: naive CD4+ T cells sorted from blood. Subset denoted: CD45RA+ positively selected. Every receptor here comes from a man aged 30 to 45 in good health.

V usage is TRBV13 and J usage is TRBJ2-2, with D perhaps TRBD2 (6 bases). Trimming took off 6 bases at V and 5 bases at J, with 28 bases between the two ends. This CDR3 has 19 amino acids. Germline CDR1 is PRHDT and CDR2 is FYEKMQ (reference sequence). CDR3 coding DNA: TGTGCCAGCAGACGATGGAGGGTTTCATTAGAGAGGGAGACCGGGGAGCTGTTTTTT. Its translation is CASRRWRVSLERETGELFF.

The gene calls are TRBV5-1 and TRBJ2-7, with 14 bases lining up with TRBD2. The trim removed 4 bases at V and 6 bases at J, leaving 3 bases unmatched. The CDR3 length is 14 residues. CDR1 is SGHRS and CDR2 is YFSETQ in the germline V gene. DNA for the CDR3: TGCGCCAGCAGCCCCGGGACTAGCGGGAGCGAGCAGTACTTC. Encoded protein: CASSPGTSGSEQYF.

The V call is TRBV18, the J call TRBJ2-5; D gene unclear. CDR1 is KGHSH, CDR2 LQKENI, per germline. The ends were cut back, 4 bases at V and 4 bases at J, with 13 bases in the middle. This CDR3 spans 14 amino acids. The CDR3 DNA sequence: TGTGCCAGCTCACAGGGAATTGCTACAGAGACCCAGTACTTC. This translates into CASSQGIATETQYF.

The genes are TRBV10-3 and TRBJ2-2; D is ambiguous. The CDR3 covers 13 residues. Germline V CDR1 and CDR2: ENHRY, SYGVKD. V lost 9 bases and J lost 2, with 10 bases in between. The CDR3 spells CAIGGVNTGELFF. The CDR3 DNA is TGTGCCATAGGTGGTGTAAACACCGGGGAGCTGTTTTTT.

The V call is TRBV30, the J call TRBJ1-1; D is perhaps TRBD1 (6 bases). Trimming removed 7 bases at V and 3 bases at J, with 15 bases between. This CDR3 has 13 residues. The germline CDR1 and CDR2 sequences are GTSNPN and SVGIG (reference sequence). CDR3 in amino acids: CASLTSGDTEAFF. CDR3 coding DNA: TGTGCCTCCCTGACCTCAGGGGACACTGAAGCTTTCTTT.

The rearrangement uses TRBV28 and TRBJ2-1, with 9 bases fitting TRBD2. The ends lost 5 bases at V and 7 bases at J; junction bases unmatched: 15. The CDR3 consists of 17 residues. Germline values: CDR1 MDHEN, CDR2 SYDVKM. The CDR3 region has the DNA TGTGCCAGCAGTCCTACCCTGGGAGCGGGAGGAAAAAATGAGCAGTTCTTC. Amino acid sequence: CASSPTLGAGGKNEQFF.

The chain couples TRBV2 to TRBJ2-1, with 12 nucleotides matching TRBD2. The CDR3 spans 14 residues. V was clipped by 6 bases and J by 7 bases; unmatched bases: 4. Germline V lookup: CDR1 SNHLY, CDR2 FYNNEI. In DNA, the CDR3 is TGTGCCAGCAGCAACGGACTAGCGGGGAATGAGCAGTTCTTC. Protein product: CASSNGLAGNEQFF.

The V gene is TRBV4-3, the J gene TRBJ1-4; TRBD1 might be the D (5 bases). The V end lost 0 bases, the J end lost 6 bases, and 8 bases lay between the germline ends. CDR1 is LGHNA, CDR2 YSLEER, per germline. The CDR3 length is 14 residues. CDR3 coding DNA: TGCGCCAGCAGCCAAGATCTGGGGGATGAAAAACTGTTTTTT. Amino acid sequence: CASSQDLGDEKLFF.

With respect to this clone: Other nucleotide sequences from this sample produce the same CDR3. V is TRBV10-1 and J is TRBJ2-3; 7 nucleotides align to TRBD2. The CDR3 runs 14 residues. Germline V gene sequence: CDR1 WNHNN, CDR2 SYGVQD (reference sequence). Unmatched junction bases numbered 0, after V lost 0 bases and J lost 3 bases. CDR3 loop: CASSESGRTDTQYF. The CDR3 bases are TGCGCCAGCAGTGAGTCCGGGAGGACAGATACGCAGTATTTT.

Regarding this clone: Other DNA sequences within the sample encode an identical CDR3. The genes are TRBV18 and TRBJ2-7, with 9 bases identical to TRBD1. Germline CDR1 and CDR2: KGHSH and LQKENI. Trimming at V came to 3 bases and at J to 4 bases, leaving 7 bases not matched to a gene. CDR3 length equals 15 residues. CDR3 DNA: TGTGCCAGCTCACCTCGGCCGGGACAGGGTTACGAGCAGTACTTC. Protein product: CASSPRPGQGYEQYF.

The chain uses TRBV14 and TRBJ1-2, with 7 bases matching TRBD1. With V trimmed by 1 base and J by 4 bases, 6 bases remained unmatched. CDR1 and CDR2 (germline): SGHDN, FVKESK. This CDR3 is built from 15 residues. The CDR3 here is CASSQAAGTVYGYTF. The CDR3 DNA follows: TGTGCCAGCAGCCAAGCTGCCGGGACAGTCTATGGCTACACCTTC. The whole variable domain, remainder taken from reference TRBV14 and TRBJ1-2, is EAGVTQFPSHSVIEKGQTVTLRCDPISGHDNLYWYRRVMGKEIKFLLHFVKESKQDESGMPNNRFLAERTGGTYSTLKVQPAELEDSGVYFCASSQAAGTVYGYTFGSGTRLTVV.

The chain joins TRBV2 to TRBJ1-5; 7 bases map to TRBD1. This CDR3 has 14 amino acids. Trimming took 10 bases from V and 3 from J; bases not matched to a gene: 9. Looked up from germline, CDR1 is SNHLY and CDR2 is FYNNEI. In DNA, the CDR3 is TGTGCCATAAACCGGGACAGAACCAATCAGCCCCAGCATTTT. Translating it yields CAINRDRTNQPQHF.

CDR3 nucleotide sequence: TGCGCCAGCACGCAGGGTATTACAGATACGCAGTATTTT. Its translation: CASTQGITDTQYF. The V and J genes are TRBV5-1 and TRBJ2-3; D may be TRBD1 (5 bases). V lost 6 bases and J 3 bases, leaving 11 bases between the germline ends. The germline V gene has CDR1 SGHRS and CDR2 YFSETQ. The CDR3 spans 13 residues.

The V and J genes are TRBV28 and TRBJ2-7; D not certain. CDR3 length: 15 residues. Germline V gene lookup returns CDR1 MDHEN and CDR2 SYDVKM. Between the trimmed V and J ends, which lost 7 bases and 1 base, there was a span of 17 bases. CDR3: CASTRLDFQSYEQYF. In DNA form, the CDR3 reads TGTGCCAGCACCCGGCTCGACTTCCAATCCTACGAGCAGTACTTC.

The chain recombines TRBV10-2 with TRBJ2-7, with D maybe TRBD1 (5 bases). Trimming removed 3 bases from V and 5 bases from J, with 14 bases in between. Germline V gene data show CDR1 as WSHSY and CDR2 as SAAADI. The CDR3 contains 14 residues. CDR3 sequence: CASSEGQGGDEQYF. The DNA for the CDR3 is TGCGCCAGCAGTGAAGGGCAGGGTGGGGACGAGCAGTACTTC.

The V and J genes are TRBV9 and TRBJ2-1; 12 positions match TRBD2. Germline values: CDR1 SGDLS, CDR2 YYNGEE. The J segment lost 7 bases and the V segment lost 1 base, leaving 3 bases of the junction unmatched. The CDR3 has 15 residues. CDR3 sequence: CASSVTSGRSNEQFF. In DNA form, the CDR3 reads TGTGCCAGCAGCGTAACTAGCGGGAGGTCGAATGAGCAGTTCTTC.

The chain joins TRBV7-2 to TRBJ2-7; TRBD1 agrees at 8 bases. Germline V gene sequence: CDR1 SGHTA, CDR2 FQGNSA. This CDR3 is built from 15 residues. After removal of 5 bases from V and 2 bases from J, the junction contained 8 bases not matched to a gene. The CDR3: CASSRVQGVTYEQYF. The CDR3, as DNA: TGTGCCAGCAGCAGAGTACAGGGGGTTACCTACGAGCAGTACTTC.

The chain is built from TRBV2 and TRBJ2-7, with 7 bases fitting TRBD1. The V gene's germline CDR1 is SNHLY and CDR2 FYNNEI. V lost 10 bases to trimming and J lost 2 bases; unmatched junction nucleotides: 8. The length of the CDR3 is 13 residues. In DNA, the CDR3 is TGTGCCACTTCTAGGGGGCTACCCTACGAGCAGTACTTC. Protein sequence: CATSRGLPYEQYF.

This chain links TRBV5-1 with TRBJ2-1; 11 positions match TRBD2. This CDR3 has 19 amino acids. Unmatched junction bases numbered 15, after V lost 1 base and J lost 6 bases. Looked up from germline, CDR1 is SGHRS and CDR2 is YFSETQ. The CDR3 spells CASSLKIAGGDIRSNEQFF. As DNA, the CDR3 is TGCGCCAGCAGCTTGAAAATAGCGGGAGGGGACATTAGATCCAATGAGCAGTTCTTC.

The chain recombines TRBV5-1 with TRBJ1-1; weak D call: TRBD1 (6 bases). The CDR3 is made up of 15 amino acids. Germline CDR1 is SGHRS and CDR2 is YFSETQ. V dropped 4 bases and J dropped 1 base, with 14 bases sitting between them. This chain's CDR3 is CASSLGGLQNTEAFF. The CDR3 DNA sequence: TGCGCCAGCAGCCTCGGGGGCTTACAGAACACTGAAGCTTTCTTT. The entire variable domain, with the rest obtained from reference TRBV5-1 and TRBJ1-1, is as follows: KAGVTQTPRYLIKTRGQQVTLSCSPISGHRSVSWYQQTPGQGLQFLFEYFSETQRNKGNFPGRFSGRQFSNSRSEMNVSTLELGDSALYLCASSLGGLQNTEAFFGQGTRLTVV.

The V call is TRBV6-6, the J call TRBJ1-5; D is unclear. CDR1 is MNHNY, CDR2 SVGAGI, per germline (reference sequence). Trimming removed 7 bases at V and 0 bases at J, with 7 bases between. The CDR3 has 13 residues. The CDR3 loop is CASIPYSNQPQHF. The CDR3 nucleotides are TGTGCCAGCATCCCGTATAGCAATCAGCCCCAGCATTTT.

The chain employs TRBV6-4 and TRBJ1-5, with a tentative D call TRBD1 (5 bases). Germline CDR1 MRHNA, CDR2 SNTAGT. Between the trimmed V and J ends, which lost 3 bases and 2 bases, there was a span of 11 bases. This CDR3 has 15 amino acids. CDR3 nucleotide sequence: TGTGCCAGCAGTGAAAATGGAGGGGGCAATCAGCCCCAGCATTTT. Amino acids: CASSENGGGNQPQHF.

The rearrangement links TRBV15 to TRBJ2-7; TRBD2 is a possible D gene (6 bases). Germline assignment: CDR1 LNHNV and CDR2 YYDKDF (reference sequence). The ends were cut back, 1 base at V and 3 bases at J, with 10 bases in the middle. This CDR3 spans 14 amino acids. CDR3 in amino acids: CATSRAGAIYEQYF. The CDR3 nucleotides read TGTGCCACCAGCAGAGCGGGAGCCATCTACGAGCAGTACTTC.